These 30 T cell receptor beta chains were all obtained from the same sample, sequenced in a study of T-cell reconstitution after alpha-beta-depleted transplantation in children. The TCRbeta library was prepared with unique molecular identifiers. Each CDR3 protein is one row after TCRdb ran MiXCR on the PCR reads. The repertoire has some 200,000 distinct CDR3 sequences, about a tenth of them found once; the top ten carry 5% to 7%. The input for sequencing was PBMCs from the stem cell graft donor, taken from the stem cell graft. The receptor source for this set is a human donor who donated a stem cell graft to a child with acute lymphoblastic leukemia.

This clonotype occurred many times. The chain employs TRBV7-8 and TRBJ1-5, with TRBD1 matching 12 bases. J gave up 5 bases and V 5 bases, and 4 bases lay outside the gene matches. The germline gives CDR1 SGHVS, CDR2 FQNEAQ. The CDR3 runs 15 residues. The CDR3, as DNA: TGTGCCAGCAGCCTCGGGACAGGGGGCGATCAGCCCCAGCATTTT. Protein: CASSLGTGGDQPQHF. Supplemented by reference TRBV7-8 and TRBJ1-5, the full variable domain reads GAGVSQSPRYKVAKRGQDVALRCDPISGHVSLFWYQQALGQGPEFLTYFQNEAQLDKSGLPSDRFFAERPEGSVSTLKIQRTQQEDSAVYLCASSLGTGGDQPQHFGDGTRLSIL.

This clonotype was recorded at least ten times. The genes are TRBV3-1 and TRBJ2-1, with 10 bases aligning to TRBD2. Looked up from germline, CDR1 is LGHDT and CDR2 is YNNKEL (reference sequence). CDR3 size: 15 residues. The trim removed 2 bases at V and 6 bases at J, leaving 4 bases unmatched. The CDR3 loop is CASSQFGTSVNEQFF. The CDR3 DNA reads TGTGCCAGCAGCCAATTTGGGACTAGCGTCAATGAGCAGTTCTTC.

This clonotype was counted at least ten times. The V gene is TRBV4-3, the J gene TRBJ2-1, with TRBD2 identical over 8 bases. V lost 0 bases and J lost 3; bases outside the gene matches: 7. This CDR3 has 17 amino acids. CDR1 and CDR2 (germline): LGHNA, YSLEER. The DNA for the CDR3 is TGCGCCAGCAGCCAAGATAGGCGGGGGGTTATCTACAATGAGCAGTTCTTC. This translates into CASSQDRRGVIYNEQFF.

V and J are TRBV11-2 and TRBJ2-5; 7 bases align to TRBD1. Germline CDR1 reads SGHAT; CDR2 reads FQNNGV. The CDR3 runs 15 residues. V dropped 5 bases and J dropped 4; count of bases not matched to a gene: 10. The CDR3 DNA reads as TGTGCCAGCAGCGAGAACAGGGGCCCAGGAGAGACCCAGTACTTC. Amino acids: CASSENRGPGETQYF. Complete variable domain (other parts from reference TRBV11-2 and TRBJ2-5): EAGVAQSPRYKIIEKRQSVAFWCNPISGHATLYWYQQILGQGPKLLIQFQNNGVVDDSQLPKDRFSAERLKGVDSTLKIQPAKLEDSAVYLCASSENRGPGETQYFGPGTRLLVL.

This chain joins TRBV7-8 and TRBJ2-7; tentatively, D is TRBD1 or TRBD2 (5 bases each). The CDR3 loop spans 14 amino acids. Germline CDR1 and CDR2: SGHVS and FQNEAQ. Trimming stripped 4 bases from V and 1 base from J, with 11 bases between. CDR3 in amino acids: CASSSRDGSYEQYF. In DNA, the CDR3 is TGTGCCAGCAGCTCCCGGGACGGGTCCTACGAGCAGTACTTC.

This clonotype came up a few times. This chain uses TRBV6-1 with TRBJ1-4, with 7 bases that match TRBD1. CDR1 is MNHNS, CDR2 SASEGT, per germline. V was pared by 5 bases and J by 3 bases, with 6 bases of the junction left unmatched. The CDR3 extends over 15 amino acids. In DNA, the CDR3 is TGTGCCAGCAGTCCCCAGGGGGGATCTAATGAAAAACTGTTTTTT. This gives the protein CASSPQGGSNEKLFF.

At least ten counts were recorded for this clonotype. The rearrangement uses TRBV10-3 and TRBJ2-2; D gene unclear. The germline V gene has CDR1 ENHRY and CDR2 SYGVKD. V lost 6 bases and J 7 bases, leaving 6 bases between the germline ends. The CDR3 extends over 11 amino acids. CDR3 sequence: CAIRDLGELFF. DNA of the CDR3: TGTGCCATCAGAGACCTCGGGGAGCTGTTTTTT.

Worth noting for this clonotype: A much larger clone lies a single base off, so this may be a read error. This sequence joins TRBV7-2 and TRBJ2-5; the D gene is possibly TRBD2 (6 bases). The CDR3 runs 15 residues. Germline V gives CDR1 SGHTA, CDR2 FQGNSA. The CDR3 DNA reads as TGTGCCAGCAGCTTAGAATGGGGGAGGCGAGAGACCCGGTACTTC. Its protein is CASSLEWGRRETRYF.

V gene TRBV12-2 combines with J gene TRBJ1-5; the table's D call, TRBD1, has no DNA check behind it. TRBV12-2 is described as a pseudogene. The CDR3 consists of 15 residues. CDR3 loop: CASRLKCWTNQPQHF. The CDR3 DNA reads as TGTGCAAGTCGCTTAAAATGTTGGACAAATCAGCCCCAGCATTTT.

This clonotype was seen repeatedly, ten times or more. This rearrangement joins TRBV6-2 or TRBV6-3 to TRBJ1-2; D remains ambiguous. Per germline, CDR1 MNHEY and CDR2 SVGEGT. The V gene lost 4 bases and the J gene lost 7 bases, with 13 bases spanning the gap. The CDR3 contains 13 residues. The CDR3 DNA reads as TGTGCCAGCAGTTTAGCGGGGTATCCTGGCTACACCTTC. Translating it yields CASSLAGYPGYTF.

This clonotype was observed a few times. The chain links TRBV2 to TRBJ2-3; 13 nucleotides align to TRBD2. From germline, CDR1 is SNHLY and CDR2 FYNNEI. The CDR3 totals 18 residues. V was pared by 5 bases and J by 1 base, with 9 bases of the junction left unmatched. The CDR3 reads CASSLRNGLAGGTDTQYF. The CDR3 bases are TGTGCCAGCAGTCTAAGAAACGGACTAGCGGGGGGCACAGATACGCAGTATTTT.

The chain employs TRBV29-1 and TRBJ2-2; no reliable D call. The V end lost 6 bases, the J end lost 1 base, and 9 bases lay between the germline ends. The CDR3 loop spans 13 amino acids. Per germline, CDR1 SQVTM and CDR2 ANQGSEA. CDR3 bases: TGCAGCGTGCTACTCATGAACACCGGGGAGCTGTTTTTT. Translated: CSVLLMNTGELFF.

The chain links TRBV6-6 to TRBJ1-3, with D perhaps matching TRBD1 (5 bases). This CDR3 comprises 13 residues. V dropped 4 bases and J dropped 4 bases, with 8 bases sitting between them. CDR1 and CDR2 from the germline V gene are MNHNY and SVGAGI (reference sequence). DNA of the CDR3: TGTGCCAGCAGTTGGGGGAACGGAAACACCATATATTTT. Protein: CASSWGNGNTIYF.

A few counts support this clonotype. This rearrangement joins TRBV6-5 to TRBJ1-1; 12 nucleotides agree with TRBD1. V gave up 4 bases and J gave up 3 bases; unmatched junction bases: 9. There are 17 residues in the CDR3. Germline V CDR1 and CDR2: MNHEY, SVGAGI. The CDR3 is CASSLGTGGRLDTEAFF. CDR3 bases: TGTGCCAGCAGTTTAGGGACAGGGGGCAGATTGGACACTGAAGCTTTCTTT.

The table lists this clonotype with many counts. The CDR3 DNA reads TGCACCGGAACAGGGGGCGCAGAGACCCAGTACTTC. Translated, it gives CTGTGGAETQYF. J is TRBJ2-5 and V is TRBV29-1, with TRBD1 matching over 9 bases. Germline CDR1 is SQVTM and CDR2 is ANQGSEA. The CDR3 is 12 residues long.

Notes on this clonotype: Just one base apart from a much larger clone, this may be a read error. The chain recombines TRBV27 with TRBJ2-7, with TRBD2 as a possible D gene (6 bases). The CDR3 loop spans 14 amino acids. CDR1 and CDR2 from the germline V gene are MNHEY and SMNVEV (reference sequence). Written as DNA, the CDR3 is TGTGCCAGCAGTGCGGGGACCGCACCCTACGGGCAGTACTTC. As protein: CASSAGTAPYGQYF.

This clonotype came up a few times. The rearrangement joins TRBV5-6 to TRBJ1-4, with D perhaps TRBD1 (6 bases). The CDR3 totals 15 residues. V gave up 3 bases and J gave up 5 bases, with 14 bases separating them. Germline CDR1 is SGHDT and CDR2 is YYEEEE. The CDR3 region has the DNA TGTGCCAGCAGCTCGGCGCGGCAGGGGAATGAAAAACTGTTTTTT. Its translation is CASSSARQGNEKLFF.

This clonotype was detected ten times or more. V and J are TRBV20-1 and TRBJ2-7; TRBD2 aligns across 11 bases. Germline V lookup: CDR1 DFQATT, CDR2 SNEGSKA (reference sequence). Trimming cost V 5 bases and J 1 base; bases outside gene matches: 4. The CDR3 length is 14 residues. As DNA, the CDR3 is TGCAGTGCTGGAACTAGCGGGGGTTCCTACGAGCAGTACTTC. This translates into CSAGTSGGSYEQYF.

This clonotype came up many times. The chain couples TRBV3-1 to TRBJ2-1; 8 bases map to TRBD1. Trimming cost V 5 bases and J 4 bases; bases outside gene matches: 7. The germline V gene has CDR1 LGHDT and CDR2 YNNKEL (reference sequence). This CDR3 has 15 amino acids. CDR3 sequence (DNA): TGTGCCAGCAGCTCTCCGGGACAGGCATACAATGAGCAGTTCTTC. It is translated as CASSSPGQAYNEQFF.

CDR3 DNA: TGTGCCAGCTCAAAACAGGGATTTGAAGCTTTCTTT. Translating gives CASSKQGFEAFF. The chain recombines TRBV7-2 with TRBJ1-1, with TRBD1 as a possible D gene (6 bases). V shed 8 bases and J shed 7 bases, with 14 bases lying between them. Germline V CDR1 and CDR2: SGHTA, FQGNSA. The length of the CDR3 is 12 residues.

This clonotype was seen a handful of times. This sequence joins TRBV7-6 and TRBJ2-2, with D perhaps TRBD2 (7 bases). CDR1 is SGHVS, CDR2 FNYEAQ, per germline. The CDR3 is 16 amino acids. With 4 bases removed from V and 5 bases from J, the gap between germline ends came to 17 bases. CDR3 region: CASSSSGGWGTGELFF. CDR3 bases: TGTGCCAGCAGCTCCTCGGGGGGCTGGGGGACCGGGGAGCTGTTTTTT.

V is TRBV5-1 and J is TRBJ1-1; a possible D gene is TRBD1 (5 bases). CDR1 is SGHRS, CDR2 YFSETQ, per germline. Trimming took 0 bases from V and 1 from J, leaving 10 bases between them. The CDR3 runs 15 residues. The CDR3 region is CASSLEGVGNTEAFF. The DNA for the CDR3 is TGCGCCAGCAGCTTGGAAGGGGTAGGGAACACTGAAGCTTTCTTT. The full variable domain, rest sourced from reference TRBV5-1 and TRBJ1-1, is KAGVTQTPRYLIKTRGQQVTLSCSPISGHRSVSWYQQTPGQGLQFLFEYFSETQRNKGNFPGRFSGRQFSNSRSEMNVSTLELGDSALYLCASSLEGVGNTEAFFGQGTRLTVV.

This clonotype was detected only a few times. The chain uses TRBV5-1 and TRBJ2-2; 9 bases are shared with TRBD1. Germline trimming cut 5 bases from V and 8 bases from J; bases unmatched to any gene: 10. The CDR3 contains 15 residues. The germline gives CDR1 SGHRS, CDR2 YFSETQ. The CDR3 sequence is CASSPTGTGQGELFF. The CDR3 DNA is TGCGCCAGCAGTCCTACCGGGACAGGGCAGGGGGAGCTGTTTTTT.

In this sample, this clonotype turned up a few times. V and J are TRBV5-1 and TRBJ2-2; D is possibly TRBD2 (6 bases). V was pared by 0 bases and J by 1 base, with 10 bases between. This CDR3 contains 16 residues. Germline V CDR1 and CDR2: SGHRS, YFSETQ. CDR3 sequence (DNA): TGCGCCAGCAGCTTGGCCGGGGGACTGAACACCGGGGAGCTGTTTTTT. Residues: CASSLAGGLNTGELFF.

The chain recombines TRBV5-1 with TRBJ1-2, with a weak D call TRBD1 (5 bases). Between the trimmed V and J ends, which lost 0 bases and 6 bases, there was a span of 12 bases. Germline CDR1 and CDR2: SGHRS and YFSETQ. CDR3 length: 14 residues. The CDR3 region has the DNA TGCGCCAGCAGCTTGGTCGCCGAGGGGCATGGCTACACCTTC. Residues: CASSLVAEGHGYTF.

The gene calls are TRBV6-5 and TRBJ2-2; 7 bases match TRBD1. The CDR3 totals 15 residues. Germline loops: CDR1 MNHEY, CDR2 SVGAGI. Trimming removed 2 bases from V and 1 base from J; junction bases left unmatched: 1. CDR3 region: CASSYQGVNTGELFF. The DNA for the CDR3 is TGTGCCAGCAGTTACCAGGGGGTGAACACCGGGGAGCTGTTTTTT.

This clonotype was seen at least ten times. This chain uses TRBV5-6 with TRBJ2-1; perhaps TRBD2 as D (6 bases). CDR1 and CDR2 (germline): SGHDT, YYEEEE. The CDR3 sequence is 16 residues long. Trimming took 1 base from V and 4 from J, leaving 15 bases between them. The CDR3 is CASSLKPSSAYNEQFF. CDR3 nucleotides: TGTGCCAGCAGCTTGAAACCGTCTAGCGCTTACAATGAGCAGTTCTTC.

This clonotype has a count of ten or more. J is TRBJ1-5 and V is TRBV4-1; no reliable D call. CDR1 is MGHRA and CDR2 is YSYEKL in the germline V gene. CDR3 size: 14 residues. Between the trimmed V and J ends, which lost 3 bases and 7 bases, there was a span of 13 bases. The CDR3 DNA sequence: TGCGCCAGCAGCCACCACCGGACGGCACAGCCCCAGCATTTT. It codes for CASSHHRTAQPQHF.

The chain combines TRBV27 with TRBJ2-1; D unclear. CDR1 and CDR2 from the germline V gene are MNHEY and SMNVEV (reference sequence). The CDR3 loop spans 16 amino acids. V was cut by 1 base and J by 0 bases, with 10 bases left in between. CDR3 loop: CASSLYYTRSYNEQFF. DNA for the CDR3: TGTGCCAGCAGTTTATATTACACCCGCTCCTACAATGAGCAGTTCTTC.

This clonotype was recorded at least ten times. This CDR3 reads CASSLRGYNEQFF. CDR3 nucleotide sequence: TGTGCCAGCAGCCTCCGTGGCTACAATGAGCAGTTCTTC. The rearrangement uses TRBV3-1 and TRBJ2-1; D is unclear. CDR1 and CDR2 (germline): LGHDT, YNNKEL (reference sequence). The CDR3 is 13 residues long. With 4 bases removed from V and 3 bases from J, the gap between germline ends came to 7 bases.